Each of the 24 T cell receptor beta chains below was sequenced from the same sample in a study of T cell clones after liver transplantation. Clones were read by immunoSEQ multiplex PCR, and TCRdb kept only the in-frame ones, dropping some. The table shows about 76,000 clones, with 83% occurring only once. The input for sequencing was CD4+ T cells from blood, taken at the 22-month timepoint. These receptors were collected from a human patient who received a liver transplant. Some of the T cells might come from the graft donor.

The rearrangement joins TRBV18 to TRBJ1-1; D is unresolved. The CDR3 runs 13 residues. The ends were cut back, 2 bases at V and 4 bases at J, with 8 bases in the middle. The V gene's germline CDR1 is KGHSH and CDR2 LQKENI. The CDR3 sequence: CASSPGLSTEAFF. CDR3 nucleotide sequence: TGTGCCAGCTCACCAGGGTTAAGCACTGAAGCTTTCTTT.

The chain employs TRBV6-6 and TRBJ1-1, with TRBD1 matching 9 bases. The CDR3 has 15 residues. The germline CDR1 and CDR2 sequences are MNHNY and SVGAGI (reference sequence). V was clipped by 2 bases and J by 1 base; unmatched bases: 2. The DNA of the CDR3 is TGTGCCAGCAGTTACGGGGGACAGGGGAACACTGAAGCTTTCTTT. Protein: CASSYGGQGNTEAFF.

This chain uses TRBV6-1 with TRBJ2-5; D is unresolved. CDR1 MNHNS and CDR2 SASEGT come from the germline V gene. V was trimmed by 4 bases and J by 4 bases, leaving 13 bases between them. This CDR3 spans 14 amino acids. CDR3 residues: CASSVEFIGETQYF. DNA for the CDR3: TGTGCCAGCAGTGTCGAATTTATCGGAGAGACCCAGTACTTC.

The chain is built from TRBV10-3 and TRBJ1-3; D remains unclear. The CDR3 consists of 16 residues. CDR1 and CDR2 (germline): ENHRY, SYGVKD. The germline V and J ends were trimmed by 0 bases and 0 bases, with 9 bases remaining between them. CDR3 in amino acids: CAISESQLRSGNTIYF. The CDR3 nucleotides read TGTGCCATCAGTGAGTCTCAGCTCCGCTCTGGAAACACCATATATTTT.

There are a few counts of this clone. The chain couples TRBV19 to TRBJ1-2; no clear D. Trimming took off 3 bases at V and 1 base at J, with 9 bases between the two ends. This CDR3 is built from 14 residues. Germline V CDR1 and CDR2: LNHDA, SQIVND (reference sequence). Written as DNA, the CDR3 is TGTGCCAGTAGTATCATTGGCGATAACTATGGCTACACCTTC. Translated: CASSIIGDNYGYTF.

This sequence joins TRBV6-5 and TRBJ2-6; D unresolved. CDR1 and CDR2 from the germline V gene are MNHEY and SVGAGI. Deletions cut 0 bases from V and 2 bases from J, with 5 bases between. The CDR3 has 15 residues. CDR3 in DNA: TGTGCCAGCAGTTACTCGGGGACTGGGGCCAACGTCCTGACTTTC. It specifies CASSYSGTGANVLTF.

The chain uses TRBV7-8 and TRBJ2-5, with D uncertain. Germline CDR1 reads SGHVS; CDR2 reads FQNEAQ. The CDR3 is made up of 12 amino acids. V was pared by 5 bases and J by 8 bases, with 12 bases between. In DNA, the CDR3 is TGTGCCAGCAGCGTTGACGAGTACACCCAGTACTTC. Translating gives CASSVDEYTQYF.

The chain joins TRBV5-1 to TRBJ2-3; perhaps TRBD1 as D (5 bases). V was trimmed by 0 bases and J by 0 bases, leaving 11 bases between them. The CDR3 length is 16 residues. The germline CDR1 and CDR2 sequences are SGHRS and YFSETQ. CDR3 coding DNA: TGCGCCAGCAGCTTGGAGGGGCTGACTAGCACAGATACGCAGTATTTT. It specifies CASSLEGLTSTDTQYF.

In DNA form, the CDR3 reads TGTGCCAGTAGTTTCAGGGGCGAGAACACTGAAGCTTTCTTT. Residues: CASSFRGENTEAFF. The V gene is TRBV19, the J gene TRBJ1-1; the D gene is possibly TRBD1 (6 bases). Per germline, CDR1 LNHDA and CDR2 SQIVND (reference sequence). This CDR3 is 14 amino acids long. Between the trimmed V and J ends, which lost 5 bases and 1 base, there was a span of 11 bases.

The rearrangement links TRBV14 to TRBJ1-1; D unclear. V lost 1 base to trimming and J lost 1 base, with 10 bases between them. The CDR3 sequence is 15 residues long. Germline assignment: CDR1 SGHDN and CDR2 FVKESK. CDR3 DNA: TGTGCCAGCAGCCAAGGTGCGGGCCCGAACACTGAAGCTTTCTTT. This gives the protein CASSQGAGPNTEAFF.

The rearrangement uses TRBV6-6 and TRBJ1-5, with TRBD1 matching 7 bases. The CDR3 is made up of 16 amino acids. The trim removed 7 bases at V and 6 bases at J, leaving 15 bases unmatched. Germline V gives CDR1 MNHNY, CDR2 SVGAGI (reference sequence). CDR3 DNA sequence: TGTGCCAGCACGGAGGTTGTTCGGCAGGGGGGTCAGCCCCAGCATTTT. Residues: CASTEVVRQGGQPQHF.

The CDR3 reads CASSEVIRRPGANVLTF. The CDR3 nucleotides read TGTGCCAGCAGTGAGGTCATTAGGCGACCTGGGGCCAACGTCCTGACTTTC. This rearrangement joins TRBV2 to TRBJ2-6; no reliable D call. V lost 3 bases, J lost 2 bases, and 14 bases lay in between. The CDR3 is 17 amino acids. Germline V lookup: CDR1 SNHLY, CDR2 FYNNEI.

A few counts support this clone. The chain uses TRBV28 and TRBJ1-5; 8 bases map to TRBD1. The CDR3 loop spans 15 amino acids. In germline, CDR1 is MDHEN, CDR2 SYDVKM. The J segment lost 6 bases and the V segment lost 3 bases, leaving 7 bases of the junction unmatched. The CDR3: CASSFPGTGSQPQHF. The CDR3 bases are TGTGCCAGCAGTTTTCCCGGGACAGGCAGTCAGCCCCAGCATTTT.

The gene calls are TRBV25-1 and TRBJ2-1; maybe TRBD2 (5 bases). This CDR3 contains 13 residues. Germline CDR1 is MGHDK and CDR2 is SYGVNS. Trimming removed 6 bases at V and 5 bases at J, with 11 bases between. The CDR3, as DNA: TGTGCCAGCAGAGACTATAGTGACAATGAGCAGTTCTTC. It specifies CASRDYSDNEQFF.

This sequence joins TRBV28 and TRBJ2-1; D may be TRBD2 (6 bases). This CDR3 contains 17 residues. Trimming removed 6 bases at V and 9 bases at J, with 27 bases between. CDR1 is MDHEN and CDR2 is SYDVKM in the germline V gene. The CDR3: CASSPPRLGGGIGEQFF. The CDR3 DNA is TGTGCCAGCAGCCCCCCACGACTAGGAGGAGGGATAGGTGAGCAGTTCTTC.

The chain uses TRBV9 and TRBJ1-4, with D perhaps TRBD1 (5 bases). V shed 0 bases and J shed 0 bases, with 6 bases lying between them. Germline V lookup: CDR1 SGDLS, CDR2 YYNGEE. The CDR3 spans 15 residues. The CDR3 sequence: CASSVGGATNEKLFF. The CDR3 coding sequence is TGTGCCAGCAGCGTAGGGGGGGCAACTAATGAAAAACTGTTTTTT.

A single count supports this clone. The CDR3 DNA sequence: TGTGCCGCCCTAGGCGGCACAGATACGCAGTATTTT. It encodes CAALGGTDTQYF. The chain uses TRBV6-1 and TRBJ2-3; no clear D gene. CDR1 is MNHNS, CDR2 SASEGT, per germline. This CDR3 is 12 amino acids long. V was cut by 11 bases and J by 1 base, with 10 bases left in between.

The chain is built from TRBV29-1 and TRBJ2-4, with D perhaps TRBD1 (6 bases). The ends were cut back, 6 bases at V and 6 bases at J, with 15 bases in the middle. The V gene's germline CDR1 is SQVTM and CDR2 ANQGSEA. This CDR3 has 13 residues. This CDR3 is CSVPSGAGNIQYF. CDR3 in DNA: TGCAGCGTGCCTTCAGGGGCGGGAAACATTCAGTACTTC.

This clone has only a few counts. The V call is TRBV7-2, the J call TRBJ1-5; D remains ambiguous. Germline CDR1 and CDR2: SGHTA and FQGNSA. The CDR3 covers 14 residues. The V and J ends lost 2 bases and 2 bases respectively, with 7 bases between them. The CDR3 DNA is TGTGCCAGCAGCTTATCGCAGGGCAATCAGCCCCAGCATTTT. This gives the protein CASSLSQGNQPQHF.

The V call is TRBV5-1, the J call TRBJ2-3, with a weak D call TRBD2 (6 bases). Trimming removed 3 bases from V and 2 bases from J, with 10 bases in between. The CDR3 has 14 amino acids. Germline lookup yields CDR1 SGHRS and CDR2 YFSETQ. The CDR3 reads CASSWGDPTDTQYF. The CDR3 DNA reads TGCGCCAGCAGCTGGGGGGACCCCACAGATACGCAGTATTTT. Variable domain in full (rest from reference TRBV5-1 and TRBJ2-3): KAGVTQTPRYLIKTRGQQVTLSCSPISGHRSVSWYQQTPGQGLQFLFEYFSETQRNKGNFPGRFSGRQFSNSRSEMNVSTLELGDSALYLCASSWGDPTDTQYFGPGTRLTVL.

Here the CDR3 DNA reads TGTGCCAGCACTCGGGGCCCGGGAGATACGCAGTATTTT. Amino acids: CASTRGPGDTQYF. The rearrangement joins TRBV9 to TRBJ2-3, with D perhaps matching TRBD1 or TRBD2 (5 bases each). The CDR3 is 13 residues long. V dropped 6 bases and J dropped 5 bases, with 13 bases sitting between them. Per germline, CDR1 SGDLS and CDR2 YYNGEE.

The V gene is TRBV7-2, the J gene TRBJ2-3; D is possibly TRBD1 (6 bases). CDR3 length equals 15 residues. CDR1 SGHTA and CDR2 FQGNSA come from the germline V gene. Trimming pared 0 bases from V and 8 bases from J, leaving 15 bases between. The CDR3 sequence: CASSLATGTIGTQYF. CDR3 nucleotides: TGTGCCAGCAGCTTAGCAACAGGGACCATAGGTACGCAGTATTTT.

This clone was found once. The rearrangement uses TRBV6-6 and TRBJ2-5; either TRBD1 or TRBD2 may supply D (7 bases each). CDR1 and CDR2 (germline): MNHNY, SVGAGI (reference sequence). The V and J ends lost 10 bases and 5 bases respectively, with 17 bases between them. The CDR3 runs to 13 residues. CDR3 amino acids: CATQGEGWETQYF. DNA of the CDR3: TGTGCCACCCAGGGGGAGGGGTGGGAGACCCAGTACTTC.

The V gene is TRBV4-3, the J gene TRBJ2-2, with D possibly TRBD2 on 6 matching bases. V was trimmed by 0 bases and J by 9 bases, leaving 23 bases between them. Germline V gene sequence: CDR1 LGHNA, CDR2 YSLEER. This CDR3 has 18 residues. This chain's CDR3 is CASSQDYGPGLPVRELFF. In nucleotides, the CDR3 is TGCGCCAGCAGCCAAGATTACGGCCCGGGACTTCCCGTTCGGGAGCTGTTTTTT.